This is a list of T cell receptor beta chains from one sample in a study of T cells in Graves' hyperthyroidism and ophthalmopathy. TCRdb ran MiXCR on the multiplex PCR reads and lists one entry per CDR3 protein. The sample has 700,000 or so distinct CDR3 sequences, 16% seen once. What was sequenced was blood. The receptors were gathered from a man younger than 35 with Graves' hyperthyroidism. Both conserved end residues are part of each CDR3. The D gene is left open where the match is weak. Clone size is stated in some rows and not others, as once, few, many or a class when expanded.

>TRBV29-1|-|TRBJ2-1|-
TGCAGCGTTGAAGGACTCAATGAGCAGTTCTTC
CSVEGLNEQFF
>TRBV2|TRBD1|TRBJ2-4|many
TGTGCCAGCATTAACCGGGACAGGGCGAACATTCAGTACTTC
CASINRDRANIQYF
>TRBV7-8|TRBD1|TRBJ2-3|many
TGTGCCAGCAGCTTCAGGGGGTGGAACACAGATACGCAGTATTTT
CASSFRGWNTDTQYF
>TRBV28|TRBD2|TRBJ2-7|-
TGTGCCAGCAGTTTATGGCCTAGCGGGAGGGCCGGGGGTAGCGAGCAGTACTTC
CASSLWPSGRAGGSEQYF
>TRBV12-3/TRBV12-4|-|TRBJ1-1|many
TGTGCCAGCAGTTTATGGCGCCTGATGGGGACTGAAGCTTTCTTT
CASSLWRLMGTEAFF
>TRBV20-1|-|TRBJ2-3|few
TGCAGTGCTAGACGTGGGAGTGGGGCAGATACGCAGTATTTT
CSARRGSGADTQYF
>TRBV27|-|TRBJ2-7|few
TGTGCCAGCAGTTACGGGCCTCCCTACGAGCAGTACTTC
CASSYGPPYEQYF
>TRBV10-3|-|TRBJ1-2|few
TGTGCCATCAGGCAGCAAGCCTACACCTTC
CAIRQQAYTF
>TRBV9|-|TRBJ2-3|-
TGTGCCAGCAGCCCGGGACCTTATAGCACAGATACGCAGTATTTT
CASSPGPYSTDTQYF
>TRBV20-1|TRBD1|TRBJ2-1|many
TGCAGTGCTAGAAAGAGACAGGGGGCGGACAATGAGCAGTTCTTC
CSARKRQGADNEQFF
>TRBV12-3/TRBV12-4|TRBD1|TRBJ2-2|many
TGTGCCAGCAGTCTCTGGACAGGACGAGGACGTCTTAACACCGGGGAGCTGTTTTTT
CASSLWTGRGRLNTGELFF
>TRBV27|-|TRBJ1-5|few
TGTGCCAGCAGTAACAGGTCTTATAGCAATCAGCCCCAGCATTTT
CASSNRSYSNQPQHF
>TRBV5-1|-|TRBJ2-3|many
TGCGCCAGCAGCTTGGCCGGGATGAGCACAGATACGCAGTATTTT
CASSLAGMSTDTQYF
>TRBV28|TRBD1|TRBJ2-7|many
TGTGCCAGCAGTTCTTTGGGACAGGGGATGTACGAGCAGTACTTC
CASSSLGQGMYEQYF
>TRBV2|-|TRBJ1-1|many
TGTGCCAGCAGTGGGGGACGAAACACTGAAGCTTTCTTT
CASSGGRNTEAFF
>TRBV10-2|-|TRBJ2-7|-
TGCGCCAGCAGTGAGCCCTCATGGAGGGGGTACGAGCAGTACTTC
CASSEPSWRGYEQYF
>TRBV11-2|TRBD1|TRBJ1-4|-
TGTGCCAGCAGCTTAGCGCTTGGGACAGTTAATGAAAAACTGTTTTTT
CASSLALGTVNEKLFF
>TRBV6-1|-|TRBJ2-7|many
TGTGCCAGCAGTCCTACCCCATACGGTCAGTACTTC
CASSPTPYGQYF
>TRBV20-1|TRBD1|TRBJ2-3|-
TGCAGTGCTAGAAGGGCCGGGACAGGCTTAGTGGATACGCAGTATTTT
CSARRAGTGLVDTQYF
>TRBV15|-|TRBJ2-7|few
TGTGCCACCAGCAGAGATCAGTCCGAGCAGTACTTC
CATSRDQSEQYF
>TRBV7-9|-|TRBJ2-2|-
TGTGCCAGCAGCTTACCTCTCTGGGGGACAAATAACACCGGGGAGCTGTTTTTT
CASSLPLWGTNNTGELFF
>TRBV20-1|-|TRBJ2-7|-
TGCAGTGCTAGAGCGTTATACAGAGGGCAGGGGTTGACGTACGAGCAGTACTTC
CSARALYRGQGLTYEQYF
>TRBV5-5|TRBD2|TRBJ2-3|-
TGTGCCAGCAGCCCCGGGCCGGCTAGCGGGAGCGCAGATACGCAGTATTTT
CASSPGPASGSADTQYF
>TRBV30|-|TRBJ2-7|-
TGTGCCTGGAGTGCCGGGATCTCCTACGAGCAGTACTTC
CAWSAGISYEQYF
>TRBV18|-|TRBJ1-1|many
TGTGCCAGCTCACTCCTAGCGGCCGGGAACACTGAAGCTTTCTTT
CASSLLAAGNTEAFF
>TRBV11-3|TRBD2|TRBJ2-1|few
TGTGCCAGCAGCCGTAGCGGGAGTAACGCCTACAATGAGCAGTTCTTC
CASSRSGSNAYNEQFF
>TRBV9|-|TRBJ2-5|-
TGTGCCAGCAGCGTGCGCGGGGATTTACAAGAGACCCAGTACTTC
CASSVRGDLQETQYF
>TRBV6-5|-|TRBJ1-2|few
TGTGCCAGCAGTTACTCGGGACGGCCTAACTATGGCTACACCTTC
CASSYSGRPNYGYTF